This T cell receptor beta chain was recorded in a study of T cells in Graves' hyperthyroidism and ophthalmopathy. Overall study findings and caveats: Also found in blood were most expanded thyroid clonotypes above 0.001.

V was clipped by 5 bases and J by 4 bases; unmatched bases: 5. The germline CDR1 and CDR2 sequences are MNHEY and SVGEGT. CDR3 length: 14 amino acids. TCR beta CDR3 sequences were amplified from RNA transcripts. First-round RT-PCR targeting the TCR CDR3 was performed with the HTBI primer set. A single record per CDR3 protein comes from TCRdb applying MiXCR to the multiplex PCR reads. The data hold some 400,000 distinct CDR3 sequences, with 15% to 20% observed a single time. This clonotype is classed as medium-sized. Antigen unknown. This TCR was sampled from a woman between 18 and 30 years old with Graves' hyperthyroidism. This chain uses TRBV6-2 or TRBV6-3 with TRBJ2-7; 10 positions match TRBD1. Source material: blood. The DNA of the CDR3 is TGTGCCAGCAGTCCTTGGACAGGGGGGTACGAGCAGTACTTC. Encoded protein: CASSPWTGGYEQYF.